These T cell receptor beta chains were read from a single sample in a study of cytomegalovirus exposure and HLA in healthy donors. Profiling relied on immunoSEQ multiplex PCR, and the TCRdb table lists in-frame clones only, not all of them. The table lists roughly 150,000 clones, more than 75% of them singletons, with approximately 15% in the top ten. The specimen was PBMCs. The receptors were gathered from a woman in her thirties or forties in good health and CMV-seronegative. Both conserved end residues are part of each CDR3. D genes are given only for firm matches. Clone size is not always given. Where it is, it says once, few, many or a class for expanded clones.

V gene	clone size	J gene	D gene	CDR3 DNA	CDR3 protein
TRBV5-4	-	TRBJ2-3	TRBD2	TGTGCCAGCAGCTTGGCCGGCGCGCGGGGGGTAGGGACAGATACGCAGTATTTT	CASSLAGARGVGTDTQYF
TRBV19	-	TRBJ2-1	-	TGTGCCAGTAGCCAAGCACTCTTACAGGGATTTGGGCCCCCTTCAAGGAGATACAATGAGCAGTTCTTC	CASSQALLQGFGPPSRRYNEQFF
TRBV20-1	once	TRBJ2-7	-	TGCAGTGCTAGAAGAGGGAACGAGCAGTACTTC	CSARRGNEQYF
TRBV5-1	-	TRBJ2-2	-	TGCGCCAGCACGCTTAGGCGCCTGGCCGGGACCGGGGAGCTGTTTTTT	CASTLRRLAGTGELFF
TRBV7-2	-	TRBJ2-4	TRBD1	TGTGCCAGCAGCACCCGACAGGGTGTAGGCAGTCAGTACTTC	CASSTRQGVGSQYF
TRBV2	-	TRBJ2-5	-	TGTGCCAGCAGTGAGAACTGGGCAGGTCAAGAGACCCAGTACTTC	CASSENWAGQETQYF
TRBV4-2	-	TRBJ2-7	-	TGTGCCAGCAGCCAAGATCCCAGACTCCCCTCCTACGAGCAGTACTTC	CASSQDPRLPSYEQYF
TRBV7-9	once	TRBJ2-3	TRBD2	TGTGCCAGCACACTAGCGGGGGGCACAGATACGCAGTATTTT	CASTLAGGTDTQYF
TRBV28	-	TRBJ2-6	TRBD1	TGTGCCAGCAGTTCTACAGGGGCTGGGGCCAACGTCCTGACTTTC	CASSSTGAGANVLTF
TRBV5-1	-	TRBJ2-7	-	TGCGCCAGCAGCTTGGCCGGGGGGCGGACCTACGAGCAGTACTTC	CASSLAGGRTYEQYF
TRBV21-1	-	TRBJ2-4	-	TGTGCCAGCACGAACCGGGACAGGGGAGACAAAAACATTCAGTACTTC	CASTNRDRGDKNIQYF
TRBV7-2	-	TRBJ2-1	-	TGTGCCAGCAGCTTACCCTATGGTTTTAGCGTCTTGAATGAGCAGTTCTTC	CASSLPYGFSVLNEQFF
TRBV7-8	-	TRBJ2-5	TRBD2	TGTGCCAGCAGCCTCACTAGCGGGAGGTTTGGGGAGACCCAGTACTTC	CASSLTSGRFGETQYF
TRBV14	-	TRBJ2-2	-	TGTGCCAGCAGCCAACAGCCCCGGACAGACACCGGGGAGCTGTTTTTT	CASSQQPRTDTGELFF
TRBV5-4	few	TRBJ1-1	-	TGTGCCAGCAGCTGGGCGGGGGGGGCGCGTCGGACTGAAGCTTTCTTT	CASSWAGGARRTEAFF
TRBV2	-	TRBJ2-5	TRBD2	TGTGCCAGCCCTAAGGCTAGCGGCTACCAAGAGACCCAGTACTTC	CASPKASGYQETQYF
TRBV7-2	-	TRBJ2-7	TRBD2	TGTGCCAGCAGCTATAGCCCGTGGACTAGCGGGGCCCTTGGGAAGCAGTACTTC	CASSYSPWTSGALGKQYF
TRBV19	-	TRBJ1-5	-	TGTGCCAGTATGCAGGGGAAAGATCAGCCCCAGCATTTT	CASMQGKDQPQHF
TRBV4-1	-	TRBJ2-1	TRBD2	TGCGCCACCACCCCCGGACTAGCGGGGGGGCAGGGTGAGCAGTTCTTC	CATTPGLAGGQGEQFF
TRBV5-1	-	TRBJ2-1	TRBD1	TGCGCCAGCAGCATGACGACAGGGAGTGAGCAGTTCTTC	CASSMTTGSEQFF
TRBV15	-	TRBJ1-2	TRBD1	TGTGCCACAAACCGGGACAGGGGATTGGGGGGCTACACCTTC	CATNRDRGLGGYTF
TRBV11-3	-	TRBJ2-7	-	TGTGCCAGCAGCTTAGCCAGTCGCGAGCAGTACTTC	CASSLASREQYF
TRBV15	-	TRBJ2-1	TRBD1	TGTGCCACCAGCAGAGAACAGGGGGCGTACGATGAGCAGTTCTTC	CATSREQGAYDEQFF
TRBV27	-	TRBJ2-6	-	TGTGCCAGCAGGAAAGGATGGACAGTTTCTGGGGCCAACGTCCTGACTTTC	CASRKGWTVSGANVLTF
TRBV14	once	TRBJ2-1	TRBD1	TGTGCCAGCAGCACAACAGGGGGAGGTGAGCAGTTCTTC	CASSTTGGGEQFF
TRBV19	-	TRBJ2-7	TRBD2	TGTGCCAGTACCCCCCGGGGGGACGGCGAGCAGTACTTC	CASTPRGDGEQYF
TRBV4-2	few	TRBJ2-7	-	TGTGCCAGCAGCCAAGATCGCGAATCCTACGAGCAGTACTTC	CASSQDRESYEQYF
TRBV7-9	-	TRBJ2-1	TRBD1	TGTGCCAGCAGCTTAGGGACAGGGAGCTACAATGAGCAGTTCTTC	CASSLGTGSYNEQFF
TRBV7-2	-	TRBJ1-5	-	TGTGCCAGCAGCTTAGCCAGGAATCAGCCCCAGCATTTT	CASSLARNQPQHF
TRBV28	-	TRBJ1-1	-	TGTGCCAGCAGTCTAATCGGCGCCTCAGGCGCGAACACTGAAGCTTTCTTT	CASSLIGASGANTEAFF
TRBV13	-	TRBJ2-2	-	TGTGCCAGCAGCTTAGTCGGCACCGGGGAGCTGTTTTTT	CASSLVGTGELFF
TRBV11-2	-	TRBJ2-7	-	TGTGCCAGCAGCTTCAGAGGTGCTTACCCAGCCTACGAGCAGTACTTC	CASSFRGAYPAYEQYF
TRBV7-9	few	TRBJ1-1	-	TGTGCCAGCAGCTTAGATCTCGAGAGCACTGAAGCTTTCTTT	CASSLDLESTEAFF
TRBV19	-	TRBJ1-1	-	TGTGCCAGCACCTTTAACGCGGTGGGACTTGAAGCTTTCTTT	CASTFNAVGLEAFF
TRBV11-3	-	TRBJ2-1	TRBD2	TGTGCCAGCAGCTCGCCTAGCGGGGGGGACTACAATGAGCAGTTCTTC	CASSSPSGGDYNEQFF
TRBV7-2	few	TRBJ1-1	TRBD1	TGTGCCAGCAGCTCGGGGACAGTTATTCATGAAGCTTTCTTT	CASSSGTVIHEAFF
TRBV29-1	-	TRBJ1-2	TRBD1	TGCAGCGTTGAAGAAGGGACAGGGACTCTCTATGGCTACACCTTC	CSVEEGTGTLYGYTF
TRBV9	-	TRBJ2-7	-	TGTGCCAGCAGCGTAAAGGGACTCCCCCCAGACGAGCAGTACTTC	CASSVKGLPPDEQYF
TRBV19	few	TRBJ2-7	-	TGTGCCAGTAGTCAAACAGGGTTTCACGAGCAGTACTTC	CASSQTGFHEQYF
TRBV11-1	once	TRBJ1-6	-	TGTGCCAGCAGCTTAGGACCAACTGTCGGGACTACCAATTCACCCCTCCACTTT	CASSLGPTVGTTNSPLHF
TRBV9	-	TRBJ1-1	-	TGTGCCAGCAGCGTAGGGGCTTACACTGAAGCTTTCTTT	CASSVGAYTEAFF
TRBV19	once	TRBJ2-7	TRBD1	TGTGCCAGTAGTAGAAAAGGACAGGGCGCAAGCTACGAGCAGTACTTC	CASSRKGQGASYEQYF
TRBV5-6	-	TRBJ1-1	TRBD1	TGTGCCAGCAGCCGGGACAGGGGGTCGACTTTGAACACTGAAGCTTTCTTT	CASSRDRGSTLNTEAFF
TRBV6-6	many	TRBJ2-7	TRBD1	TGTGCCAGCAGTCGGACAGGGACCTCCTACGAGCAGTACTTC	CASSRTGTSYEQYF
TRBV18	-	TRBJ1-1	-	TGTGCCAGCTCACCCGGACAGCTCATGAACACTGAAGCTTTCTTT	CASSPGQLMNTEAFF
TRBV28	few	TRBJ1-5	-	TGTGCCAGCAGTTACCCCGCGGGCACGCCGAATCAGCCCCAGCATTTT	CASSYPAGTPNQPQHF
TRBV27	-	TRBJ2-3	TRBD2	TGTGCCAGCAGTTACATCCGGCTAGCGGGGTTCACAGATACGCAGTATTTT	CASSYIRLAGFTDTQYF
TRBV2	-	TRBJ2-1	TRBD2	TGTGCCAGCAAAAGCGGGAGTGTTTCCTATGAGCAGTTCTTC	CASKSGSVSYEQFF